These 32 T cell receptor beta chains came from one sample sequenced in a study of cytomegalovirus exposure and HLA in healthy donors (dated by TCRdb to about 2017). Libraries came from the immunoSEQ multiplex PCR assay. The multiplex PCR relied on a mix of 60 forward primers for TCR Vbeta segments and 13 reverse primers for TCR Jbeta segments. TCRdb retrieved this table from immuneACCESS and kept in-frame rearrangements only. Not all clones are present; in checked studies, unresolved V genes account for under half, and no reason is known for the remainder. The sample profile shows approximately 100,000 clones; approximately 70% of them were found once. The biggest ten clones account for 2.5% of the sample. Sequencing input: PBMCs. All receptors derive from a man aged 45-65 years in good health and CMV-seronegative.

The chain combines TRBV19 with TRBJ2-3; D is possibly TRBD1 (5 bases). CDR1 and CDR2 from the germline V gene are LNHDA and SQIVND (reference sequence). V shed 5 bases and J shed 0 bases, with 9 bases lying between them. This CDR3 spans 14 amino acids. In nucleotides, the CDR3 is TGTGCCAGTAGTTCCCAGGGAAGCACAGATACGCAGTATTTT. Translating gives CASSSQGSTDTQYF.

This clone was seen only once. The chain combines TRBV10-3 with TRBJ1-1; no definite D call. From germline, CDR1 is ENHRY and CDR2 SYGVKD. V was shortened by 6 bases and J by 0 bases, with 8 bases between the two germline ends. There are 13 residues in the CDR3. The CDR3 protein is CAISTAMNTEAFF. The CDR3 bases are TGTGCCATCAGCACAGCCATGAACACTGAAGCTTTCTTT.

This chain connects TRBV9 to TRBJ2-7, with a weak D call TRBD1 (6 bases). The germline V and J ends were trimmed by 3 bases and 0 bases, with 16 bases remaining between them. Germline values: CDR1 SGDLS, CDR2 YYNGEE. The CDR3 consists of 16 residues. CDR3 sequence (DNA): TGTGCCAGCAGCGGGGGCGCCCTGACAGGCTCCTACGAGCAGTACTTC. It specifies CASSGGALTGSYEQYF.

V is TRBV6-1 and J is TRBJ2-7; 7 bases match TRBD2. Per germline, CDR1 MNHNS and CDR2 SASEGT. The CDR3 sequence is 15 residues long. V lost 6 bases and J lost 4; bases outside the gene matches: 12. The CDR3 bases are TGTGCCAGCAGGGTGGGGGGGGGAGGAGGGTACGAGCAGTACTTC. It specifies CASRVGGGGGYEQYF.

This clone was counted only a few times. The J gene is TRBJ1-6, the V gene TRBV28; D gene uncertain. The V and J ends lost 4 bases and 0 bases respectively, with 7 bases between them. This CDR3 spans 15 amino acids. The V gene's germline CDR1 is MDHEN and CDR2 SYDVKM. CDR3 protein: CASSSQYSYNSPLHF. The CDR3 region has the DNA TGTGCCAGCAGTTCTCAGTACTCCTATAATTCACCCCTCCACTTT. Variable domain in full (rest from reference TRBV28 and TRBJ1-6): DVKVTQSSRYLVKRTGEKVFLECVQDMDHENMFWYRQDPGLGLRLIYFSYDVKMKEKGDIPEGYSVSREKKERFSLILESASTNQTSMYLCASSSQYSYNSPLHFGNGTRLTVT.

The J gene is TRBJ2-7, the V gene TRBV5-4; 7 bases are shared with TRBD2. The CDR3 covers 15 residues. Germline lookup yields CDR1 SGHNT and CDR2 YYREEE (reference sequence). Unmatched junction bases numbered 5, after V lost 0 bases and J lost 2 bases. For the CDR3, the DNA is TGTGCCAGCAGCTTGGCCGGGACTACCACCTACGAGCAGTACTTC. Its protein product is CASSLAGTTTYEQYF.

The chain has TRBV28 and TRBJ1-1; maybe TRBD1 (5 bases). Per germline, CDR1 MDHEN and CDR2 SYDVKM. Trimming took off 4 bases at V and 4 bases at J, with 16 bases between the two ends. The CDR3 length is 15 residues. CDR3 loop: CASSSGGGIGTEAFF. CDR3 DNA sequence: TGTGCCAGCAGTTCTGGCGGGGGAATTGGCACTGAAGCTTTCTTT.

V and J are TRBV11-3 and TRBJ2-1, with D unclear. Germline lookup yields CDR1 SGHNT and CDR2 YENEEA. Trimming removed 2 bases from V and 6 bases from J, with 11 bases in between. This CDR3 is 14 amino acids long. The CDR3 nucleotides are TGTGCCAGCAGCTTAATGTCCTCTTCCAATGAGCAGTTCTTC. Amino acids: CASSLMSSSNEQFF.

This clone was counted a few times. The chain joins TRBV6-5 to TRBJ2-3; no reliable D call. CDR1 and CDR2 from the germline V gene are MNHEY and SVGAGI. The CDR3 has 13 amino acids. V was trimmed by 2 bases and J by 2 bases, leaving 5 bases between them. The CDR3 region has the DNA TGTGCCAGCAGTTACGACAACACAGATACGCAGTATTTT. Its protein is CASSYDNTDTQYF.

This clone was seen many times. This CDR3 is CASSREGSSGNTIYF. The CDR3 DNA follows: TGTGCCAGCAGCCGGGAGGGGAGTTCTGGAAACACCATATATTTT. The gene calls are TRBV5-5 and TRBJ1-3, with TRBD1 as a possible D gene (5 bases). V dropped 4 bases and J dropped 1 base, with 12 bases sitting between them. This CDR3 region has 15 residues. Germline assignment: CDR1 SGHKS and CDR2 YYEKEE (reference sequence).

This chain uses TRBV19 with TRBJ1-5; 7 bases fit TRBD1. This CDR3 is 17 amino acids long. Germline trimming cut 2 bases from V and 7 bases from J; bases unmatched to any gene: 14. CDR1 LNHDA and CDR2 SQIVND come from the germline V gene (reference sequence). CDR3 coding DNA: TGTGCCAGTAGTATACCCCTCCGACAGGGACGAGGACAGCCCCAGCATTTT. Translating gives CASSIPLRQGRGQPQHF.

V is TRBV28 and J is TRBJ1-1, with D uncertain. Germline loops: CDR1 MDHEN, CDR2 SYDVKM. This CDR3 region has 13 residues. V lost 6 bases to trimming and J lost 2 bases, with 10 bases between them. This chain's CDR3 is CASRGRVNTEAFF. The CDR3 nucleotides read TGTGCCAGCAGGGGGAGAGTAAACACTGAAGCTTTCTTT.

The V call is TRBV5-1, the J call TRBJ2-5; the D gene is possibly TRBD2 (5 bases). Per germline, CDR1 SGHRS and CDR2 YFSETQ. Trimming pared 4 bases from V and 9 bases from J, leaving 16 bases between. This CDR3 has 13 amino acids. The CDR3 reads CASSPRGGEPQYF. The CDR3 DNA reads TGCGCCAGCAGCCCCCGGGGTGGCGAGCCCCAGTACTTC.

The gene calls are TRBV7-2 and TRBJ2-1; possible D gene TRBD1, 5 bases. V was cut by 5 bases and J by 0 bases, with 8 bases left in between. This CDR3 has 14 amino acids. Germline CDR1 is SGHTA and CDR2 is FQGNSA. The CDR3 sequence is CASSNGHSYNEQFF. CDR3 in DNA: TGTGCCAGCAGCAACGGACACTCCTACAATGAGCAGTTCTTC.

V and J are TRBV28 and TRBJ1-2, with D perhaps matching TRBD1 (5 bases). The CDR3 extends over 14 amino acids. Between the trimmed V and J ends, which lost 2 bases and 0 bases, there was a span of 7 bases. The V gene's germline CDR1 is MDHEN and CDR2 SYDVKM. DNA of the CDR3: TGTGCCAGCAGTTTAGCAGGGCCTAACTATGGCTACACCTTC. This sequence encodes CASSLAGPNYGYTF.

The chain employs TRBV5-6 and TRBJ2-2, with 7 bases fitting TRBD1. CDR3 length: 17 residues. V was pared by 0 bases and J by 4 bases, with 9 bases of the junction left unmatched. Germline assignment: CDR1 SGHDT and CDR2 YYEEEE. The CDR3 region has the DNA TGTGCCAGCAGCTTGGTTACAGGGGCGAAATCCACCGGGGAGCTGTTTTTT. Translating gives CASSLVTGAKSTGELFF.

CDR3 nucleotides: TGTGCCAGCAGTTACCTCCTAGCGGGATCGCGGGAGCAGTACTTC. This sequence encodes CASSYLLAGSREQYF. V usage is TRBV6-5 and J usage is TRBJ2-7; 9 nucleotides match TRBD2. CDR3 length: 15 amino acids. Trimming cost V 2 bases and J 7 bases; bases outside gene matches: 9. The germline CDR1 and CDR2 sequences are MNHEY and SVGAGI.

J is TRBJ1-5 and V is TRBV30, with 7 bases that match TRBD1. Germline V lookup: CDR1 GTSNPN, CDR2 SVGIG (reference sequence). The CDR3 sequence is 15 residues long. V lost 0 bases and J lost 4; bases outside the gene matches: 6. CDR3 sequence reads: CAWSVQTGSNQPQHF. CDR3 in DNA: TGTGCCTGGAGTGTACAGACAGGGAGTAATCAGCCCCAGCATTTT.

The chain recombines TRBV5-4 with TRBJ2-1, with TRBD2 identical over 15 bases. This CDR3 contains 17 residues. Trimming cost V 4 bases and J 6 bases; bases outside gene matches: 8. The V gene's germline CDR1 is SGHNT and CDR2 YYREEE (reference sequence). In DNA, the CDR3 is TGTGCCAGCAGCGTAGGACTAGCGGGGGGGTCTGGCAATGAGCAGTTCTTC. It codes for CASSVGLAGGSGNEQFF.

This clone was seen a single time. The genes are TRBV6-5 and TRBJ1-1; unclear D gene. Trimming stripped 5 bases from V and 3 bases from J, with 10 bases between. There are 13 residues in the CDR3. CDR1 MNHEY and CDR2 SVGAGI come from the germline V gene. The CDR3 coding sequence is TGTGCCAGCAGTCGAGAGGAGTACACTGAAGCTTTCTTT. Amino acids: CASSREEYTEAFF.

This rearrangement joins TRBV25-1 to TRBJ1-1, with D possibly being TRBD1 (5 bases). The germline CDR1 and CDR2 sequences are MGHDK and SYGVNS. V was cut by 8 bases and J by 11 bases, with 21 bases left in between. The CDR3 is made up of 13 amino acids. The DNA of the CDR3 is TGTGCCAGCCTCATTGGGGCCCTCCGGATGGCTTTCTTT. Its protein product is CASLIGALRMAFF.

The V gene is TRBV10-3, the J gene TRBJ2-7, with D possibly TRBD1 on 6 matching bases. Germline V gene sequence: CDR1 ENHRY, CDR2 SYGVKD. Trimming removed 7 bases from V and 2 bases from J, with 15 bases in between. The CDR3 is 14 amino acids. The CDR3 loop reads CAITGTQPPYEQYF. The CDR3 DNA reads as TGTGCCATCACAGGGACACAACCCCCCTACGAGCAGTACTTC.

This clone was picked up one time. CDR3 residues: CATSRDRVQGGEQYF. In DNA form, the CDR3 reads TGTGCCACCAGCAGAGATAGGGTACAGGGTGGAGAGCAGTACTTC. The chain joins TRBV15 to TRBJ2-7; D possibly corresponds to TRBD1 (6 bases). Looked up from germline, CDR1 is LNHNV and CDR2 is YYDKDF (reference sequence). CDR3 length: 15 amino acids. Trimming took 0 bases from V and 7 from J, leaving 16 bases between them.

The chain uses TRBV29-1 and TRBJ2-7; D possibly corresponds to TRBD2 (5 bases). V was clipped by 3 bases and J by 3 bases, with 9 bases between them. Germline loops: CDR1 SQVTM, CDR2 ANQGSEA. The CDR3 extends over 12 amino acids. The CDR3 loop reads CSVDGKNYEQYF. CDR3 DNA sequence: TGCAGCGTTGACGGGAAAAACTACGAGCAGTACTTC.

The genes are TRBV19 and TRBJ1-2, with TRBD1 identical over 7 bases. The germline V gene has CDR1 LNHDA and CDR2 SQIVND (reference sequence). Germline trimming cut 2 bases from V and 2 bases from J; bases unmatched to any gene: 11. The CDR3 has 17 amino acids. The CDR3 DNA follows: TGTGCCAGTAGTATATCCGTCCGAGAGGGGGCCAACTATGGCTACACCTTC. Translating gives CASSISVREGANYGYTF.

The chain carries TRBV14 and TRBJ1-2; TRBD1 matches 7 bases. Trimming removed 0 bases from V and 7 bases from J; junction bases left unmatched: 8. This CDR3 is built from 15 residues. Germline V gene data show CDR1 as SGHDN and CDR2 as FVKESK. CDR3 DNA: TGTGCCAGCAGCCAAGAACTGACAGGGACTCCTGGCTACACCTTC. Protein sequence: CASSQELTGTPGYTF.

This rearrangement joins TRBV9 to TRBJ2-7, with 8 positions matching TRBD1. CDR1 is SGDLS, CDR2 YYNGEE, per germline. J lost 1 base, V lost 3 bases, and 6 bases had no gene match. There are 15 residues in the CDR3. This CDR3 is CASSEGQEGSYEQYF. Here the CDR3 DNA reads TGTGCCAGCAGCGAGGGACAGGAGGGATCCTACGAGCAGTACTTC. The entire variable domain, with the rest obtained from reference TRBV9 and TRBJ2-7, is as follows: DSGVTQTPKHLITATGQRVTLRCSPRSGDLSVYWYQQSLDQGLQFLIQYYNGEERAKGNILERFSAQQFPDLHSELNLSSLELGDSALYFCASSEGQEGSYEQYFGPGTRLTVT.

The chain combines TRBV7-6 with TRBJ2-2, with TRBD2 matching 7 bases. The ends lost 1 base at V and 1 base at J; junction bases unmatched: 0. CDR1 is SGHVS, CDR2 FNYEAQ, per germline. The CDR3 extends over 15 amino acids. The CDR3: CASSLGGGNTGELFF. The CDR3 bases are TGTGCCAGCAGCTTAGGCGGGGGGAACACCGGGGAGCTGTTTTTT.

The chain recombines TRBV9 with TRBJ1-1, with 9 bases fitting TRBD1. Germline CDR1 reads SGDLS; CDR2 reads YYNGEE. V was clipped by 0 bases and J by 1 base; unmatched bases: 10. The length of the CDR3 is 18 residues. CDR3 amino acids: CASSVEIGTGYKNTEAFF. The CDR3 DNA follows: TGTGCCAGCAGCGTAGAAATCGGGACAGGGTATAAGAACACTGAAGCTTTCTTT.

V is TRBV7-9 and J is TRBJ2-2; 9 nucleotides line up with TRBD2. The ends lost 5 bases at V and 0 bases at J; junction bases unmatched: 4. Per germline, CDR1 SEHNR and CDR2 FQNEAQ (reference sequence). CDR3 length: 16 residues. The CDR3 DNA follows: TGTGCCAGCAGCACCGGGACTAGCCCGAACACCGGGGAGCTGTTTTTT. As protein: CASSTGTSPNTGELFF.

The V call is TRBV19, the J call TRBJ1-1; D perhaps matches TRBD1 (6 bases). The CDR3 spans 14 residues. V lost 4 bases, J lost 5 bases, and 14 bases lay in between. Germline V gene sequence: CDR1 LNHDA, CDR2 SQIVND (reference sequence). The CDR3 loop reads CASSTDSWFTEAFF. The DNA of the CDR3 is TGTGCCAGTAGTACGGACAGTTGGTTTACTGAAGCTTTCTTT.

The table lists this clone with a few counts. V usage is TRBV11-2 and J usage is TRBJ1-1, with 7 bases identical to TRBD1. CDR3 length: 12 residues. Trimming at V came to 5 bases and at J to 10 bases, leaving 7 bases not matched to a gene. The germline V gene encodes CDR1 SGHAT and CDR2 FQNNGV. The CDR3 DNA sequence: TGTGCCAGCAGCCCCACGCAGGGGGGAGCTTTCTTT. It yields the protein CASSPTQGGAFF.